The sequence of this T cell receptor beta chain was determined in a study of blood T cell repertoires in COVID-19. Study at large: Italy, Spain and the United States were the sources of the convalescent and acute COVID-19 samples.

Authors' data handling: Amplification of reference gene primers was used by the study to estimate nucleated cell counts. Profiling relied on immunoSEQ multiplex PCR, and the TCRdb table lists in-frame clones only, not all of them. From that table come the V and J calls and clone size; the DNA was used to work out D and trimming. The sample has some 200,000 clones, around 82% seen once. Germline V gene lookup returns CDR1 SGHRS and CDR2 YFSETQ. V shed 0 bases and J shed 10 bases, with 8 bases lying between them. This CDR3 has 12 amino acids. This receptor was taken from a woman in her forties with acute or convalescent COVID-19. The rearrangement joins TRBV5-1 to TRBJ2-1; a possible D gene is TRBD1 (5 bases). The source material was peripheral blood. For the CDR3, the DNA is TGCGCCAGCAGCTTGGCCTACAGGGAGCAGTTCTTC. As protein: CASSLAYREQFF.